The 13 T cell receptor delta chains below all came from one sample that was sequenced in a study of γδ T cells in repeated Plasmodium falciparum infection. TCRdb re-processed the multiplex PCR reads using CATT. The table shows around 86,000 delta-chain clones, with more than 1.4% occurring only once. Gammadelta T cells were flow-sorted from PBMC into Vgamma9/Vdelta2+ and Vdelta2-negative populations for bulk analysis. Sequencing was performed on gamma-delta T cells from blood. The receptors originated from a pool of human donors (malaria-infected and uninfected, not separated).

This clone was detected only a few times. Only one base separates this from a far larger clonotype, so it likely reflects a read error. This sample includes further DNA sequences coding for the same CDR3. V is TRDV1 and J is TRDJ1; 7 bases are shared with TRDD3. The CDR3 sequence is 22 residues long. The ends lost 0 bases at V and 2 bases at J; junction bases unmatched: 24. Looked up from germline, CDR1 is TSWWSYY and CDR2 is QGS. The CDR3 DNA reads TGTGCTCTTGGGGAACTATTTTTCAGGGATTCAGTTGGGGATAGGAGAACCGATAAACTCATCTTT. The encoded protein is CALGELFFRDSVGDRRTDKLIF.

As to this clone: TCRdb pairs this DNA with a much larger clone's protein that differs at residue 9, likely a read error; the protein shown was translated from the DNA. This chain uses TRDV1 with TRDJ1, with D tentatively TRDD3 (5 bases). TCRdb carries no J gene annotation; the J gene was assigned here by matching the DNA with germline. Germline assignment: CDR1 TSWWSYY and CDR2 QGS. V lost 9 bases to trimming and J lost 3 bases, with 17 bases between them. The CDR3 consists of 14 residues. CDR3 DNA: TGTGCTCTCCAGTGGATTCAATACGCCGATAAACTCATCTTT. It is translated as CALQWIQYADKLIF.

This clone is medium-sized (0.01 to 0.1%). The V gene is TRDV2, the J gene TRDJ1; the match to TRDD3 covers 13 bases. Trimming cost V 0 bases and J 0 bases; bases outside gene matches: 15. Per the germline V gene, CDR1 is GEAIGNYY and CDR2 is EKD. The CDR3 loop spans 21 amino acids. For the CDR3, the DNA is TGTGCCTGTGACACCGTTACTGGGGGATACGCCGAGCGGAAGGACACCGATAAACTCATCTTT. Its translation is CACDTVTGGYAERKDTDKLIF.

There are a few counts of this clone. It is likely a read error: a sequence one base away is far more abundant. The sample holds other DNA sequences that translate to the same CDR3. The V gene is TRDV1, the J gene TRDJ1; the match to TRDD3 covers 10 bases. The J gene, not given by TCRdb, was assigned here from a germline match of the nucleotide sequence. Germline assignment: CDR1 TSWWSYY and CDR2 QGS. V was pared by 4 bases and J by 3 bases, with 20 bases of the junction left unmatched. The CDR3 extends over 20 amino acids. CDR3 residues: CALGGAHGLGDTRGADKLIF. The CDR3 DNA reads TGTGCTCTTGGGGGGGCCCATGGGTTGGGGGATACAAGAGGTGCCGATAAACTCATCTTT.

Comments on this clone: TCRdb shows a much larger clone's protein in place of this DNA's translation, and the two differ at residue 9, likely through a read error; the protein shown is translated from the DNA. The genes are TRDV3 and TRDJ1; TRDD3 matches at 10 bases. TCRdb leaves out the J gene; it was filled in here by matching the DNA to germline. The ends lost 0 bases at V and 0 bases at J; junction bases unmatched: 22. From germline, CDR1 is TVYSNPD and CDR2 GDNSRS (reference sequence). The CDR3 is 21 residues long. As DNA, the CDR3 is TGTGCCTTTAGTGGGGTTTGGTGGGCCCCCATACTGGGGGATGACACCGATAAACTCATCTTT. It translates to CAFSGVWWAPILGDDTDKLIF. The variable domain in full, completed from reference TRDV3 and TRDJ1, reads CDKVTQSSPDQTVASGSEVVLLCTYDTVYSNPDLFWYRIRPDYSFQFVFYGDNSRSEGADFTQGRFSVKHILTQKAFHLVISPVRTEDSATYYCAFSGVWWAPILGDDTDKLIFGKGTRVTVEP.

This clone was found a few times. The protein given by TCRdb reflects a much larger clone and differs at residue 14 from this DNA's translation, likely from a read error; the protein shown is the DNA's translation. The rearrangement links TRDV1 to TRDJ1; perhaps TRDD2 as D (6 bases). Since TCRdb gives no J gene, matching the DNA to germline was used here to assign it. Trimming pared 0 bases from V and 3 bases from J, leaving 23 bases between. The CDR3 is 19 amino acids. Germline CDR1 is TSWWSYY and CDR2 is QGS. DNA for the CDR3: TGTGCTCTTGGGGAACTATTGTTCCTAAACTCCTGTTACGCCGATAAACTCATCTTT. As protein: CALGELLFLNSCYADKLIF.

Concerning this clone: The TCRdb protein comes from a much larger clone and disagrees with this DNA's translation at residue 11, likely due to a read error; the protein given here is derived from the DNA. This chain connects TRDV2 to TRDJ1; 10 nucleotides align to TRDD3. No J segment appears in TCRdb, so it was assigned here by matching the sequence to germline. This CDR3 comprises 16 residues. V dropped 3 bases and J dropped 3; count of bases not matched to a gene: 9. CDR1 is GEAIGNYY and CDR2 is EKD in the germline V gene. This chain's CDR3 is CACDGYWGIYADKLIF. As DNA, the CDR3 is TGTGCCTGTGACGGCTACTGGGGGATTTACGCCGATAAACTCATCTTT.

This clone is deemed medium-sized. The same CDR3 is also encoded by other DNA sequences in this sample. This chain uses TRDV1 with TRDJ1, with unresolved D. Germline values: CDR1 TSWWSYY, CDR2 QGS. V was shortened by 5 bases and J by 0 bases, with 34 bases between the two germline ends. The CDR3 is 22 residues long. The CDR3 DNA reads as TGTGCTCTTGGGCTTTTATACTCACACGCTCTTGCAGTTTTAAAGTACACCGATAAACTCATCTTT. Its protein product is CALGLLYSHALAVLKYTDKLIF.

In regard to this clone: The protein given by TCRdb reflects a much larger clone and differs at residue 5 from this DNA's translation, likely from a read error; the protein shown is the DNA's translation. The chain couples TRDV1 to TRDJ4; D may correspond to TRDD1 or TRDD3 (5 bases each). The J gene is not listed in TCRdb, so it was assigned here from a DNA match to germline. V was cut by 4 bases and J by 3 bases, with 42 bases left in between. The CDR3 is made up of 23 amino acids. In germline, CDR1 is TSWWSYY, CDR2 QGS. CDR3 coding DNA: TGTGCTCTTGGGGGACTAATTAGTAGCCCAATATACGAAATCTGGGATTTGACGGGACCCCTGATCTTT. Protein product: CALGGLISSPIYEIWDLTGPLIF.

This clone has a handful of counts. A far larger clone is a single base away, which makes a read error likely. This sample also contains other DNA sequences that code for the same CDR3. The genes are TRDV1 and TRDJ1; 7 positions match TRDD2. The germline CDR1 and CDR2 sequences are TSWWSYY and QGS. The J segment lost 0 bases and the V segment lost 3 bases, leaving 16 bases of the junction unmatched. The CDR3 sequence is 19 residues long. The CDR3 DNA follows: TGTGCTCTTGGGGAGCGTTCCTACGAATTGAGGGGGTACACCGATAAACTCATCTTT. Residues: CALGERSYELRGYTDKLIF.

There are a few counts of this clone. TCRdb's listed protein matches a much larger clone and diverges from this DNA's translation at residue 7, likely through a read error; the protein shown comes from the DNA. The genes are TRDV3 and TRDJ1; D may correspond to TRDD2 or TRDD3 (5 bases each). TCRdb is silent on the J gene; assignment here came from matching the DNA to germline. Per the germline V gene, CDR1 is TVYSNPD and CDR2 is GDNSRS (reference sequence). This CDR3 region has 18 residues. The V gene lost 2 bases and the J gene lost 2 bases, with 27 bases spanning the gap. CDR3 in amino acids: CAFWPRSLRWWGTDKLIF. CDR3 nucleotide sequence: TGTGCCTTTTGGCCACGTTCCCTACGATGGTGGGGAACCGATAAACTCATCTTT.

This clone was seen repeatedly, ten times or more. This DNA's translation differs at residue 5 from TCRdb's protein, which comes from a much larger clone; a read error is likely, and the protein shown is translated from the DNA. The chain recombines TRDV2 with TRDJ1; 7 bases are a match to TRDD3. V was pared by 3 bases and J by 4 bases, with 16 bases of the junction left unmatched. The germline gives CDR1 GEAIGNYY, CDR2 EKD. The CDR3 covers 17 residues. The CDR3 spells CACDLVLGIPSGDKLIF. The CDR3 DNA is TGTGCCTGTGACTTGGTACTGGGGATCCCTTCGGGCGATAAACTCATCTTT.

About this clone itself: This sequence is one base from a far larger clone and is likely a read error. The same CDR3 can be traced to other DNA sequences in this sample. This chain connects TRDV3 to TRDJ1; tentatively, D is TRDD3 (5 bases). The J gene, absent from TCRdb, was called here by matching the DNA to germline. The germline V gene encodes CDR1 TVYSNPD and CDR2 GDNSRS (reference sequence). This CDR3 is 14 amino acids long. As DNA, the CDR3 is TGCTCGCAGGGGGGCCCCCTGTACACCGATAAACTCATCTTT. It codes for CSQGGPLYTDKLIF.